This TCR beta chain emerged from a study of Graves' ophthalmopathy and Graves' hyperthyroidism listed by TCRdb under 2018. For the study in its entirety: Peripheral blood was collected at initial diagnosis, prior to any treatment. TCR beta repertoire signatures were used to distinguish Graves' ophthalmopathy from Graves' hyperthyroidism and to predict progression to ophthalmopathy. In total, 135 blood samples were TCR-sequenced: fewer than 50 ophthalmopathy, some 75 hyperthyroidism and approximately 17 hyperthyroidism-to-ophthalmopathy patients. To explore V-J signatures that distinguish ophthalmopathy from hyperthyroidism, a discovery set of about a hundred patients was enrolled, made up of around 40 with ophthalmopathy and fewer than 60 with stable hyperthyroidism. For independent validation, a separate cohort was made up of fewer than 20 hyperthyroidism patients plus 17 patients who later progressed from hyperthyroidism to ophthalmopathy. In several hyperthyroidism patients, the T-cell repertoires found in thyroid tissue were compared with those found in blood. Following sample collection, hyperthyroidism patients were given methimazole at a starting dose of 30 mg daily, and ophthalmopathy patients were given high-dose intravenous methylprednisolone. What the authors observed across the whole study: No statistical method was used to predetermine the sample size, and group allocation was not hidden from the investigators. In validation, the model predicted ophthalmopathy progression with about 71% sensitivity and 72% to 80% specificity; some 13 predicted patients were CT-confirmed with GO in a median of 6.5 months. The 13-signature model separated ophthalmopathy from stable hyperthyroidism with 85% to 90% sensitivity and around 81% specificity in cross-validation, and 80%/75% in the test set. Among expanded thyroid clonotypes with frequency above 0.001, most also showed up in blood, which suggests that blood repertoires may reflect the thyroid immune response.

This clonotype was seen many times. Its antigen specificity is not known. Base qualities were left out, and no much larger clone turns up one base away. For repertoire sequencing, TCR beta CDR3 regions were amplified from RNA transcripts. The first round of RT-PCR was done with HTBI primers and the Qiagen OneStep RT-PCR kit, and was followed by a second round of multiplex PCR, then size selection and purification. Libraries were sequenced on an Illumina HiSeq2000 using paired-end 100 bp reads. From the authors' description of their analysis: SOAPnuke was used to process the reads, throwing out any read that had adapters, had uncalled bases, had a mean Phred below 15, or lacked an exact constant-primer or identifier match. High-quality paired reads were merged with COPE v1.2.5. Each unique nucleotide sequence was defined as a clonotype, and clonotypes were aligned to IMGT TRB V, D and J references with MiTCR v1.1. Analysis was restricted to V-J combinations with a frequency above 0.0001, which covered roughly 99% of repertoires. For each V-J combination, a TCR clonal expansion and chaos score was defined as F50 clonal expansion divided by the chaos observed in the TCRdist matrix. Welch's t-statistics and random forest were used to narrow the features down to more than 10 V-J combinations, which were then fed into a naive Bayes classifier. The Morisita-Horn index was used to measure how similar the thyroid and blood repertoires were. Starting from the raw public reads, TCRdb applied fastp trimming at Q25, assembled clones with MiXCR and retained in-frame beta chains. Every distinct CDR3 protein forms one entry, paired with its most common genes and DNA. The V and J calls and clone size come from TCRdb's table, not from the authors' own analysis. This sample lists 300,000 to 400,000 distinct CDR3 sequences; under 20% were detected once. 9% to 15% of the sample is held by the ten biggest clonotypes.

Patients with ophthalmopathy had moderately to severely active disease, with a Clinical Activity Score of 3 or more, a NOSPECS grade of 4 or more, and a disease duration of less than 3 months. Patients with other autoimmune diseases, uncontrolled infections, pregnancy or lactation were excluded from the study. Clinical symptoms, serum thyroxine, TRAb, thyroid ultrasound and orbital computed tomography were used for diagnosis. Ficoll-Paque density gradient centrifugation was used to isolate PBMCs from about 10 ml of fresh peripheral blood. Total RNA was extracted using Trizol reagent, and RNA quality was checked on an Agilent 2100 Bioanalyzer. The sample taken for sequencing was peripheral blood. The origin of this receptor is an adult man with Graves' ophthalmopathy.

The DNA is TGTGCCAGCAGCTTAGGCGGTGGGGCAGGGGGCTTAAGCGAGCAGTACTTC. Its translation is CASSLGGGAGGLSEQYF. The rearrangement joined TRBV7-8 to TRBJ2-7; the central 8 bases match TRBD1. Spanning cysteine to phenylalanine, the CDR3 consists of 17 amino acids. The read is trimmed to its CDR3 DNA, 51 bases read in frame from base 1. CDR1 and CDR2 (SGHVS, FQNEAQ) derive from the germline V gene. V lost 1 base and J lost 6 bases, and the count of bases not matched to a germline gene is 14.